Described below is a single T cell receptor beta chain sequence and its context. CDR3 size: 16 residues. The germline CDR1 and CDR2 sequences are SNHLY and FYNNEI. V shed 3 bases and J shed 0 bases, with 12 bases lying between them. Profiled with immunoSEQ multiplex PCR; TCRdb holds only in-frame clones, not every one. The sample records some 67,000 clones, around 92% being singletons. This specimen comes from a study of T cell changes during pregnancy in multiple sclerosis. Sequenced material: peripheral blood, taken in the first trimester of pregnancy. V gene TRBV2 combines with J gene TRBJ2-1; perhaps TRBD2 as D (6 bases). The receptor was isolated from a female donor with multiple sclerosis, enrolled in a pregnancy study. The CDR3 reads CASSDSGLASYNEQFF. DNA of the CDR3: TGTGCCAGCAGTGATAGCGGACTTGCCTCCTACAATGAGCAGTTCTTC.